These 8 T cell receptor beta chains originate from one sample sequenced in a study of CD8 T cells in ankylosing spondylitis. Each CDR3 protein is one row after TCRdb ran MiXCR on the 5' RACE reads. The data show approximately 140,000 distinct CDR3 sequences, 40% to 50% seen once. The sequenced sample was synovial fluid, either unsorted or a sorted T cell fraction (not recorded which). The source of these receptors is a male donor with ankylosing spondylitis.

This clonotype was found many times. The chain couples TRBV20-1 to TRBJ1-5, with TRBD1 identical over 9 bases. The CDR3 runs to 15 residues. The junction had 4 bases not matched to a gene; V was cut back by 1 base and J by 3 bases. CDR1 DFQATT and CDR2 SNEGSKA come from the germline V gene (reference sequence). The CDR3 region has the DNA TGCAGTGCTAGAGCCGGGACAGGGAACAATCAGCCCCAGCATTTT. Translated, it gives CSARAGTGNNQPQHF.

This clonotype has at least ten counts. The rearrangement links TRBV20-1 to TRBJ2-7, with TRBD2 matching 7 bases. The germline CDR1 and CDR2 sequences are DFQATT and SNEGSKA (reference sequence). This CDR3 is 15 amino acids long. Trimming took 2 bases from V and 0 from J; bases not matched to a gene: 7. CDR3 sequence (DNA): TGCAGTGCTAGATCGGCGGGAGCCATCTCCTACGAGCAGTACTTC. Protein product: CSARSAGAISYEQYF.

This clonotype was counted a few times. Written as DNA, the CDR3 is TGTGCCAGCAGCCCACTGGGGGTTAGCAATCAGCCCCAGCATTTT. Protein product: CASSPLGVSNQPQHF. The J gene is TRBJ1-5, the V gene TRBV9; TRBD1 might be the D (5 bases). V dropped 4 bases and J dropped 0 bases, with 11 bases sitting between them. The CDR3 totals 15 residues. Germline V gives CDR1 SGDLS, CDR2 YYNGEE.

This sequence joins TRBV18 and TRBJ2-3, with TRBD2 as a possible D gene (5 bases). The CDR3 loop spans 17 amino acids. V was shortened by 0 bases and J by 4 bases, with 17 bases between the two germline ends. CDR1 is KGHSH and CDR2 is LQKENI in the germline V gene. The CDR3 region has the DNA TGTGCCAGCTCACCACCGCGGGCCCCACGCCTCGCAGATACGCAGTATTTT. This sequence encodes CASSPPRAPRLADTQYF.

This clonotype was seen only a few times. This sequence joins TRBV6-2 or TRBV6-3 and TRBJ1-1; no reliable D call. Germline V lookup: CDR1 MNHEY, CDR2 SVGEGT. CDR3 length equals 18 residues. V was cut by 5 bases and J by 3 bases, with 25 bases left in between. Written as DNA, the CDR3 is TGTGCCAGCAGTCCCGAAAGAAACATCGGCAAAATATACACTGAAGCTTTCTTT. Its protein product is CASSPERNIGKIYTEAFF.

This rearrangement joins TRBV9 to TRBJ1-4, with D possibly being TRBD1 (5 bases). This CDR3 contains 14 residues. Trimming pared 6 bases from V and 10 bases from J, leaving 19 bases between. Germline CDR1 SGDLS, CDR2 YYNGEE. Written as DNA, the CDR3 is TGTGCCAGCACTCGGGACGGCTTTATGGGAAAACTGTTTTTT. Translation gives CASTRDGFMGKLFF.

This clonotype was detected a few times. This chain joins TRBV7-6 and TRBJ2-1, with 10 bases lining up with TRBD1. The CDR3 length is 15 residues. Per germline, CDR1 SGHVS and CDR2 FNYEAQ. V trimming: 8 bases; J trimming: 2 bases; junction bases outside the gene matches: 6. Here the CDR3 reads CASPGQGFAYNEQFF. The CDR3 DNA sequence: TGTGCCAGCCCGGGACAGGGGTTTGCCTACAATGAGCAGTTCTTC.

The chain is built from TRBV9 and TRBJ2-1; 9 nucleotides agree with TRBD2. J lost 8 bases, V lost 4 bases, and 7 bases had no gene match. This CDR3 region has 14 residues. Germline V gene sequence: CDR1 SGDLS, CDR2 YYNGEE. The CDR3 loop is CASSPGTSLDEQFF. The CDR3 region has the DNA TGTGCCAGCAGCCCGGGGACTAGCTTGGATGAGCAGTTCTTC.